This passage covers 25 T cell receptor beta chains from one sample sequenced in a study of cytomegalovirus exposure and HLA in healthy donors. The study ran its PCR with 60 Vbeta and 13 Jbeta primers. Profiling relied on immunoSEQ multiplex PCR, and the TCRdb table lists in-frame clones only, not all of them. The sample has more than 95,000 clones, 80% seen once. The source material was PBMCs. These receptors originate from a young man in good health and CMV-seropositive.

The chain is built from TRBV7-8 and TRBJ2-1; D not certain. Germline assignment: CDR1 SGHVS and CDR2 FQNEAQ. This CDR3 has 14 amino acids. The V gene lost 5 bases and the J gene lost 1 base, with 9 bases spanning the gap. The DNA for the CDR3 is TGTGCCAGCAGCCCCCCCTTATCCTACAATGAGCAGTTCTTC. This codes for CASSPPLSYNEQFF.

The chain uses TRBV30 and TRBJ1-1; unclear D gene. The germline V gene has CDR1 GTSNPN and CDR2 SVGIG (reference sequence). V shed 1 base and J shed 1 base, with 10 bases lying between them. This CDR3 is built from 14 residues. DNA for the CDR3: TGTGCCTGGAGTGACGGGTACAAGAACACTGAAGCTTTCTTT. This gives the protein CAWSDGYKNTEAFF.

This clone has just one count. The chain couples TRBV5-4 to TRBJ2-2; D is uncertain. Trimming pared 2 bases from V and 3 bases from J, leaving 8 bases between. CDR1 SGHNT and CDR2 YYREEE come from the germline V gene (reference sequence). CDR3 length equals 14 residues. CDR3 nucleotides: TGTGCCAGCAGCTTCGGTGTAGACACCGGGGAGCTGTTTTTT. Translating it yields CASSFGVDTGELFF.

This clone has a single count. This chain connects TRBV27 to TRBJ2-7; 8 nucleotides line up with TRBD1. The V and J ends lost 5 bases and 3 bases, in that order; junction bases with no gene match: 9. The CDR3 consists of 15 residues. Germline CDR1 is MNHEY and CDR2 is SMNVEV (reference sequence). The CDR3 reads CASSPRGQGFYEQYF. In DNA, the CDR3 is TGTGCCAGCAGTCCTCGAGGACAGGGATTCTACGAGCAGTACTTC.

J is TRBJ1-2 and V is TRBV7-9; D perhaps matches TRBD1 (6 bases). CDR3 length equals 18 residues. Germline assignment: CDR1 SEHNR and CDR2 FQNEAQ (reference sequence). Trimming shortened V by 0 bases and J by 0 bases, and 17 bases separated the two germline ends. The CDR3 DNA follows: TGTGCCAGCAGCTTAGCTGGACAGCCTATCACCCCTAACTATGGCTACACCTTC. This encodes CASSLAGQPITPNYGYTF.

V is TRBV23-1 and J is TRBJ2-7, with TRBD1 matching over 11 bases. TRBV23-1 is placed among ORFs of uncertain function. Trimming took 1 base from V and 2 from J; bases not matched to a gene: 4. The CDR3 covers 16 residues. The CDR3 region is CASSQFQDRGPYEQYF. Here the CDR3 DNA reads TGCGCCAGCAGTCAATTCCAGGACAGGGGGCCCTACGAGCAGTACTTC.

With respect to this clone: The identical CDR3 is also encoded by other nucleotide sequences in the sample. The chain combines TRBV9 with TRBJ1-6; D gene uncertain. The CDR3 is 15 residues long. Germline CDR1 SGDLS, CDR2 YYNGEE. The ends were cut back, 0 bases at V and 6 bases at J, with 10 bases in the middle. CDR3 loop: CASSVDPGFNSPLHF. In DNA, the CDR3 is TGTGCCAGCAGCGTAGATCCAGGTTTTAATTCACCCCTCCACTTT.

The chain has TRBV2 and TRBJ1-6, with D maybe TRBD1 (5 bases). Trimming removed 10 bases from V and 6 bases from J, with 13 bases in between. The CDR3 extends over 13 amino acids. Looked up from germline, CDR1 is SNHLY and CDR2 is FYNNEI. In nucleotides, the CDR3 is TGTGCCAAACGGGGGGGGATTAATTCACCCCTCCACTTT. Translation: CAKRGGINSPLHF.

This clone was recorded once. This chain uses TRBV7-2 with TRBJ2-3, with 9 bases matching TRBD2. From germline, CDR1 is SGHTA and CDR2 FQGNSA. The CDR3 consists of 16 residues. V was pared by 4 bases and J by 0 bases, with 5 bases of the junction left unmatched. The CDR3, as DNA: TGTGCCAGCAGCTCTCTTCTAGCGGGGAGCACAGATACGCAGTATTTT. This sequence encodes CASSSLLAGSTDTQYF.

The chain uses TRBV11-2 and TRBJ2-7; the match to TRBD2 covers 8 bases. Germline loops: CDR1 SGHAT, CDR2 FQNNGV. The J segment lost 3 bases and the V segment lost 5 bases, leaving 15 bases of the junction unmatched. This CDR3 is built from 17 residues. CDR3 sequence: CASSPPLYSGTFYEQYF. The CDR3, as DNA: TGTGCCAGCAGCCCCCCCTTATATAGCGGGACCTTCTACGAGCAGTACTTC.

The chain combines TRBV6-5 with TRBJ2-7; D unresolved. Looked up from germline, CDR1 is MNHEY and CDR2 is SVGAGI. Trimming left V 0 bases short and J 1 base short, with 7 bases between. This CDR3 contains 14 residues. This CDR3 is CASSYSGRSYEQYF. In DNA form, the CDR3 reads TGTGCCAGCAGTTACTCAGGCAGGTCCTACGAGCAGTACTTC.

This chain joins TRBV5-6 and TRBJ2-7; 10 bases map to TRBD1. The CDR3 consists of 14 residues. From germline, CDR1 is SGHDT and CDR2 YYEEEE. J gave up 2 bases and V 3 bases, and 2 bases lay outside the gene matches. The CDR3, as DNA: TGTGCCAGCAGCTCCGGGACAGGGGCCTACGAGCAGTACTTC. Amino acid sequence: CASSSGTGAYEQYF.

This clone occurred once. As DNA, the CDR3 is TGTGCCAGCAGCTCGGAGGAGGGCCAAGAGACCCAGTACTTC. It specifies CASSSEEGQETQYF. The V gene is TRBV5-6, the J gene TRBJ2-5, with a possible D match to TRBD2 (6 bases). Germline-derived CDR1 and CDR2 are SGHDT and YYEEEE. V lost 3 bases to trimming and J lost 1 base, with 10 bases between them. This CDR3 spans 14 amino acids.

This clone was recorded only once. This sequence joins TRBV4-1 and TRBJ1-5; 7 bases map to TRBD1. V dropped 3 bases and J dropped 3; count of bases not matched to a gene: 11. Germline lookup yields CDR1 MGHRA and CDR2 YSYEKL. The CDR3 has 17 residues. CDR3 in DNA: TGCGCCAGCAGCCACGATTTGGGACAGTCCCTCAATCAGCCCCAGCATTTT. Its protein product is CASSHDLGQSLNQPQHF.

This chain connects TRBV2 to TRBJ2-3; D is unclear. Trimming pared 5 bases from V and 2 bases from J, leaving 5 bases between. Germline CDR1 reads SNHLY; CDR2 reads FYNNEI. The CDR3 is made up of 12 amino acids. For the CDR3, the DNA is TGTGCCAGCAGTTATTTCACAGATACGCAGTATTTT. This translates into CASSYFTDTQYF.

This clone was seen more than once but under ten times. The chain is built from TRBV5-6 and TRBJ2-1; weak D call: TRBD2 (5 bases). Germline V gives CDR1 SGHDT, CDR2 YYEEEE. The V gene lost 4 bases and the J gene lost 4 bases, with 12 bases spanning the gap. The CDR3 loop spans 14 amino acids. Here the CDR3 DNA reads TGTGCCAGCAGCCCGGGAAGATGGTACAATGAGCAGTTCTTC. Amino acids: CASSPGRWYNEQFF.

This chain joins TRBV9 and TRBJ1-2; possible D gene TRBD1, 6 bases. CDR1 is SGDLS and CDR2 is YYNGEE in the germline V gene. The V and J ends lost 4 bases and 5 bases respectively, with 18 bases between them. CDR3 size: 15 residues. CDR3 sequence (DNA): TGTGCCAGCAGCCTAGACGGGGACACACCATATGGCTACACCTTC. It codes for CASSLDGDTPYGYTF.

The chain carries TRBV4-1 and TRBJ2-6, with D perhaps matching TRBD2 (5 bases). CDR1 and CDR2 (germline): MGHRA, YSYEKL. This CDR3 has 18 amino acids. The V gene lost 4 bases and the J gene lost 0 bases, with 16 bases spanning the gap. CDR3 in DNA: TGCGCCAGCAGCCGAGCGGACTTCTTGTACTCTGGGGCCAACGTCCTGACTTTC. Its protein product is CASSRADFLYSGANVLTF.

The V call is TRBV9, the J call TRBJ1-2; the D is unclear. Germline-derived CDR1 and CDR2 are SGDLS and YYNGEE. The CDR3 totals 17 residues. V dropped 4 bases and J dropped 0 bases, with 19 bases sitting between them. The CDR3 sequence: CASSRRGSGISNYGYTF. Here the CDR3 DNA reads TGTGCCAGCAGCCGTAGAGGTAGCGGGATATCTAACTATGGCTACACCTTC.

The rearrangement uses TRBV4-1 and TRBJ2-7; 7 bases fit TRBD2. Unmatched junction bases numbered 6, after V lost 0 bases and J lost 4 bases. Germline V gene data show CDR1 as MGHRA and CDR2 as YSYEKL. The CDR3 runs to 15 residues. The CDR3 DNA sequence: TGCGCCAGCAGCCAAGATCCGGCGGGGGAATACGAGCAGTACTTC. The encoded protein is CASSQDPAGEYEQYF.

This chain joins TRBV7-8 and TRBJ2-2; tentatively, D is TRBD2 (5 bases). The ends were cut back, 2 bases at V and 0 bases at J, with 10 bases in the middle. The CDR3 is 16 amino acids. CDR1 and CDR2 (germline): SGHVS, FQNEAQ. CDR3 nucleotides: TGTGCCAGCAGCTTAAGGAGGACGGCGAACACCGGGGAGCTGTTTTTT. This codes for CASSLRRTANTGELFF.

This chain uses TRBV5-1 with TRBJ2-1; D gene uncertain. Germline V gene data show CDR1 as SGHRS and CDR2 as YFSETQ. V was shortened by 0 bases and J by 0 bases, with 4 bases between the two germline ends. This CDR3 is built from 14 residues. CDR3 amino acids: CASSLVSSYNEQFF. The DNA for the CDR3 is TGCGCCAGCAGCTTGGTTAGCTCCTACAATGAGCAGTTCTTC.

This clone came up once. The chain is built from TRBV10-1 and TRBJ2-2; possible D gene TRBD1, 6 bases. Trimming cost V 2 bases and J 7 bases, with 8 bases left between them. The CDR3 consists of 13 residues. Germline V lookup: CDR1 WNHNN, CDR2 SYGVQD (reference sequence). CDR3 protein: CASSERGNGELFF. CDR3 bases: TGCGCCAGCAGTGAGAGGGGGAACGGGGAGCTGTTTTTT.

The V and J genes are TRBV6-5 and TRBJ2-7; possibly TRBD2 for D (7 bases). V gave up 6 bases and J gave up 2 bases, with 14 bases separating them. This CDR3 has 14 residues. CDR1 MNHEY and CDR2 SVGAGI come from the germline V gene. CDR3 in amino acids: CASSHRDYPYEQYF. The CDR3 DNA is TGTGCCAGCAGCCACAGGGACTACCCCTACGAGCAGTACTTC.

The chain links TRBV5-1 to TRBJ2-5; 9 nucleotides agree with TRBD2. Germline V gene data show CDR1 as SGHRS and CDR2 as YFSETQ. The CDR3 totals 16 residues. The J segment lost 4 bases and the V segment lost 4 bases, leaving 11 bases of the junction unmatched. The CDR3 region is CASSPLPGSGGETQYF. As DNA, the CDR3 is TGCGCCAGCAGCCCACTCCCGGGTAGCGGGGGAGAGACCCAGTACTTC.